The table lists the clone carrying this TCR beta chain with a few counts. Its antigen remains unknown. The data stem from a study of monozygotic twins with cystic fibrosis. Study-level points and caveats: Low clonality (median about 0.0095) suggested a mostly naive repertoire. Age, concordance and disease severity did not associate with shared CDR3 numbers.

Assay used: immunoSEQ multiplex PCR; TCRdb lists only in-frame clones, some missing. The sample holds just under 20,000 clones, about 89% seen once. CDR1 and CDR2 (germline): MNHEY, SMNVEV (reference sequence). The CDR3 loop spans 14 amino acids. V was trimmed by 3 bases and J by 2 bases, leaving 10 bases between them. The chain employs TRBV27 and TRBJ1-1; perhaps TRBD1 as D (5 bases). The material sequenced was blood. This clonotype originated in a girl aged 2-10 years with cystic fibrosis. The CDR3 sequence: CASSLDGGNTEAFF. For the CDR3, the DNA is TGTGCCAGCAGTTTGGATGGGGGAAACACTGAAGCTTTCTTT.